Here is one T cell receptor (beta chain) with its context. Its specificity is unknown. PCR used 60 Vbeta primers and 13 Jbeta primers. The method was immunoSEQ multiplex PCR; TCRdb's version includes in-frame clones alone and lacks a portion of them. Of about 190,000 clones listed, 78% were seen once; the top ten hold around an eighth. CDR1 LNHNV and CDR2 YYDKDF come from the germline V gene (reference sequence). V was pared by 0 bases and J by 2 bases, with 1 base of the junction left unmatched. This CDR3 has 15 amino acids. The data stem from a study of cytomegalovirus exposure and HLA in healthy donors. Overall study results and limits: The classifier, whose performance was assessed in both the original and validation cohorts, reportedly diagnosed cytomegalovirus status with high specificity and sensitivity. An ancestry cluster, one associated with Asian ancestry, reportedly showed fewer N-insertions than the approximately 650-donor mean in a later analysis. In a later analysis, V- and J-gene trimming of beta chains associated with a DCLRE1C missense variant, replicated independently. In vitro confirmation showed three CMV-associated chains to be CMV antigen specific.

The receptor comes from a woman in her 30s in good health and CMV-seropositive. The material sequenced was PBMCs. This chain links TRBV15 with TRBJ2-5, with TRBD2 matching 9 bases. The CDR3 here is CATSRDAGGQETQYF. The CDR3 region has the DNA TGTGCCACCAGCAGAGATGCGGGGGGGCAAGAGACCCAGTACTTC. The full variable domain, rest sourced from reference TRBV15 and TRBJ2-5, is DAMVIQNPRYQVTQFGKPVTLSCSQTLNHNVMYWYQQKSSQAPKLLFHYYDKDFNNEADTPDNFQSRRPNTSFCFLDIRSPGLGDTAMYLCATSRDAGGQETQYFGPGTRLLVL.